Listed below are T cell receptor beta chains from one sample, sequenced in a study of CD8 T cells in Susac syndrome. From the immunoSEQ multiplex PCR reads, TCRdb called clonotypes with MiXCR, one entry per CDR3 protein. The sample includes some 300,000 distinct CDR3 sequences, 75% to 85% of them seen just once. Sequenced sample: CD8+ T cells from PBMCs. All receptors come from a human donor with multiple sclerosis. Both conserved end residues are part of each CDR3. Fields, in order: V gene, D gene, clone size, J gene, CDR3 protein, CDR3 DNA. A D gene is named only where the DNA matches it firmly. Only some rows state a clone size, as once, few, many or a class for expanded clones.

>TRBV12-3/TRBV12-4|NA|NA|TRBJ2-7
CASSAGTAPYEQYF
TGTGCCAGCAGTGCCGGGACGGCTCCCTACGAGCAGTACTTC
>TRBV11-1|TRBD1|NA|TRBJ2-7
CASGVDRGLYEQYF
TGTGCCAGTGGCGTGGACAGGGGGCTATACGAGCAGTACTTC
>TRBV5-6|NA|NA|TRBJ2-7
CASSSMGGWSYEQYF
TGTGCCAGCAGCTCGATGGGGGGCTGGTCCTACGAGCAGTACTTC
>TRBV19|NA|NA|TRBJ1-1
CASSNPPTLRGTEAFF
TGTGCCAGTAGTAACCCTCCGACGTTACGAGGCACTGAAGCTTTCTTT
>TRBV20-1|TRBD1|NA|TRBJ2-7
CSATGTGATYEQYF
TGCAGTGCCACCGGGACAGGGGCGACCTACGAGCAGTACTTC
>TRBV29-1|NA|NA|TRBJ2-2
CSVVEDTGELFF
TGCAGCGTTGTGGAGGACACCGGGGAGCTGTTTTTT
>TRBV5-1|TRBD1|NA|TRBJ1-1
CASSQRQGVNTEAFF
TGCGCCAGCAGCCAGCGACAGGGAGTGAACACTGAAGCTTTCTTT
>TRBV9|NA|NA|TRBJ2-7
CASSASTGRYEQYF
TGTGCCAGCAGCGCCTCGACAGGGAGGTACGAGCAGTACTTC
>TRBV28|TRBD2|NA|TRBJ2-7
CASSLGAGNYEQYF
TGTGCCAGCAGTCTGGGAGCGGGAAACTACGAGCAGTACTTC
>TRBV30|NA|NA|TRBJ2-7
CAWSLSTGLFGYEQYF
TGTGCCTGGAGTCTTAGTACGGGACTCTTCGGCTACGAGCAGTACTTC
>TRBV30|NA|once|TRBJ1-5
CAWSGVYSNQPQHF
TGTGCCTGGAGTGGGGTTTATAGCAATCAGCCCCAGCATTTT
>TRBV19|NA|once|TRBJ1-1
CASSRTAYLNTEAFF
TGTGCCAGTTCTAGAACAGCTTATTTGAACACTGAAGCTTTCTTT
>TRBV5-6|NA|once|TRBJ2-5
CASSLRAGGGETQYF
TGTGCCAGCAGCTTACGGGCCGGAGGCGGAGAGACCCAGTACTTC
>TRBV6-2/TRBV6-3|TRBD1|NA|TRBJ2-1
CASEGAHEQFF
TGTGCCAGCGAGGGGGCCCATGAGCAGTTCTTC
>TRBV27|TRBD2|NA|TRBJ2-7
CASSRGLAGVGEQYF
TGTGCCAGCAGTCGTGGACTAGCGGGAGTCGGCGAGCAGTACTTC
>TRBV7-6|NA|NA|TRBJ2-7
CASSLGSSGEQYF
TGTGCCAGCAGCTTAGGTTCATCGGGCGAGCAGTACTTC
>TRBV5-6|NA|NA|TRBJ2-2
CASSPSVGELFF
TGTGCCAGCAGCCCCAGCGTCGGGGAGCTGTTTTTT
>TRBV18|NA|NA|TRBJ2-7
CASSDPQGRYEQYF
TGTGCCAGCTCAGACCCACAGGGGAGGTACGAGCAGTACTTC
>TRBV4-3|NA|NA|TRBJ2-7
CASSQHAGRGRYEQYF
TGCGCCAGCAGCCAGCATGCGGGTCGAGGACGGTACGAGCAGTACTTC
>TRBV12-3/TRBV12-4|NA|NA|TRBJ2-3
CASSLGDGYTDTQYF
TGTGCCAGCAGTTTGGGAGACGGATACACAGATACGCAGTATTTT
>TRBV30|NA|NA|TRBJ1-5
CAWSVWGDQPQHF
TGTGCCTGGAGTGTTTGGGGGGATCAGCCCCAGCATTTT
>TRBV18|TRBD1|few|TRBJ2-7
CASRSPGTGSYEQYF
TGTGCCAGCCGGTCCCCCGGGACAGGGTCCTACGAGCAGTACTTC
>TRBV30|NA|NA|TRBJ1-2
CAWSLGNRDFGYTF
TGTGCCTGGAGTTTAGGGAACCGGGACTTTGGCTACACCTTC
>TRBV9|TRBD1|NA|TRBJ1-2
CASSRTGSGYGYTF
TGTGCCAGCAGCAGGACAGGGTCCGGCTATGGCTACACCTTC
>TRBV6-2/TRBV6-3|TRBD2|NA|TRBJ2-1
CASSYLAGGPNEQFF
TGTGCCAGCAGTTACCTAGCGGGAGGCCCCAATGAGCAGTTCTTC
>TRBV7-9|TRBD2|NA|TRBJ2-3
CASSFSLAGTDTQYF
TGTGCCAGCAGCTTCTCGCTAGCGGGCACAGATACGCAGTATTTT
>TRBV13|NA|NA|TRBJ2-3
CASSRSRADTQYF
TGTGCCAGCAGCCGATCACGGGCGGATACGCAGTATTTT
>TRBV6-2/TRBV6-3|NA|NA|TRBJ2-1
CASSYTRSSSYNEQFF
TGTGCCAGCAGTTATACGCGGTCAAGCTCCTACAATGAGCAGTTCTTC
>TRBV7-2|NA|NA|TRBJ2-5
CASSPGLLQETQYF
TGTGCCAGCAGCCCGGGACTCCTCCAAGAGACCCAGTACTTC
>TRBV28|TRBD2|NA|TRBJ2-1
CASRPLAGGPKDEQFF
TGTGCCAGCAGACCCTTAGCGGGAGGGCCAAAGGATGAGCAGTTCTTC
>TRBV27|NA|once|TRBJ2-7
CASSYEGAYEQYF
TGTGCCAGCAGTTATGAGGGAGCGTACGAGCAGTACTTC
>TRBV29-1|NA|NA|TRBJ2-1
CSVEDYPDSYNEQFF
TGCAGCGTTGAAGATTACCCGGACTCCTACAATGAGCAGTTCTTC
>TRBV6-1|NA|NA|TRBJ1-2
CASSPYPGRTNYGYTF
TGTGCCAGCAGTCCGTACCCAGGACGGACTAACTATGGCTACACCTTC
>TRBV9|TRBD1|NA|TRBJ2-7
CASSGSGTGVMGYEQYF
TGTGCCAGCAGCGGCTCCGGGACAGGGGTAATGGGCTACGAGCAGTACTTC
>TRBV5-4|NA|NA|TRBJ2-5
CASSLVGVAETQYF
TGTGCCAGCAGCTTGGTTGGGGTGGCGGAGACCCAGTACTTC
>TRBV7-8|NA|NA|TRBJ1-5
CASSLARVDSNQPQHF
TGTGCCAGCAGCTTAGCGCGGGTAGATAGCAATCAGCCCCAGCATTTT
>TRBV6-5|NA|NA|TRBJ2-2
CASSYQANTGELFF
TGTGCCAGCAGTTATCAGGCGAACACCGGGGAGCTGTTTTTT
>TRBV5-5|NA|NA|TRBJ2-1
CASSSAAGGYNEQFF
TGTGCCAGCAGCTCGGCGGCTGGAGGCTACAATGAGCAGTTCTTC
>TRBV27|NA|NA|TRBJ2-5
CASSQVRDRLGETQYF
TGTGCCAGCAGTCAAGTTCGGGACCGTCTGGGAGAGACCCAGTACTTC
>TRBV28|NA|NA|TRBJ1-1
CASSLNLLFF
TGTGCCAGCAGTTTAAACCTGCTTTTCTTT
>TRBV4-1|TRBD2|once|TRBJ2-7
CASSSGRGAYEQYF
TGCGCCAGCTCTAGCGGGAGGGGGGCCTACGAGCAGTACTTC
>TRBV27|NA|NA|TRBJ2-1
CASSLSSRYEQFF
TGTGCCAGCAGTTTATCGTCCAGGTACGAGCAGTTCTTC
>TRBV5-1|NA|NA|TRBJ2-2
CASSSVDYRNTGELFF
TGCGCCAGCAGCTCGGTAGATTACCGGAACACCGGGGAGCTGTTTTTT
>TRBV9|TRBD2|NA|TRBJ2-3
CASSVDLAGGKDTQYF
TGTGCCAGCAGCGTAGACCTAGCGGGAGGGAAGGATACGCAGTATTTT
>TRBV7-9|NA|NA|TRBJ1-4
CASSLAVVEKLFF
TGTGCCAGCAGCTTAGCGGTTGTTGAAAAACTGTTTTTT
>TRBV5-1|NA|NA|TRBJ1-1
CASSLSGPGDTEAFF
TGCGCCAGCAGCTTGTCAGGGCCTGGGGACACTGAAGCTTTCTTT
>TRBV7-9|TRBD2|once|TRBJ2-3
CASSLAGSGRSPDTQYF
TGTGCCAGCAGCTTAGCGGGTAGCGGGAGGAGCCCAGATACGCAGTATTTT
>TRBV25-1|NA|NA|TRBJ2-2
CASSDTSSGELFF
TGTGCCAGCAGTGACACTAGCTCCGGGGAGCTGTTTTTT